This T cell receptor beta chain originates from a study of T cell repertoires in aging, cancer and after chemotherapy. Whole-study context: Pre- and post-chemotherapy samples were paired from chronic lymphocytic leukemia patients treated with fludarabine- or bendamustine-based regimens.

This clonotype has a handful of counts. Its specificity is unknown. Regarding the study as a whole: In each cancer cohort, median generation probability increased across chemotherapy, suggesting thymic output rebounded. Compared with age-matched healthy donors, untreated hematological or solid cancer patients showed higher blood TCR clonality. Lymphoid organ infiltration in hematological cancer patients may impair thymic emigration or peripheral T cell expansion.

Rearranged V-D-J TRB sequences were amplified with a mixed TRB-A/B primer pool. TCRdb called the multiplex PCR reads again in MiXCR, with one record for every CDR3 protein. The table records 4,900 or so distinct CDR3 sequences, about 38% of them present only once. Peripheral blood genomic DNA, not sorted cells or RNA, was the template. This sequence was found in a human donor with a blood cancer. Material: blood.

The DNA of the CDR3 is TGTGCCAGCAGTCCCAGGGGCCTTTATGGCTACACCTTC. It encodes CASSPRGLYGYTF. This chain joins TRBV6-5 and TRBJ1-2; perhaps TRBD1 as D (6 bases). The germline gives CDR1 MNHEY, CDR2 SVGAGI. Trimming left V 5 bases short and J 5 bases short, with 12 bases between. The CDR3 runs 13 residues.